The clone carrying this T cell receptor (beta chain) was seen only once. The germline CDR1 and CDR2 sequences are SGHRS and YFSETQ. This CDR3 contains 16 residues. V lost 1 base, J lost 0 bases, and 8 bases lay in between. Time point meaning: recipient sample about 28 days before transplant, after cytoreduction. The protocol was immunoSEQ multiplex PCR, while the TCRdb copy is restricted to in-frame clones and leaves out a portion. The table includes approximately 80,000 clones, 90% to 96% detected once. The sample is drawn from a study of T cell clonotyping in hematopoietic cell transplantation. This sequence originates from a woman in her forties or fifties with acute myeloid leukemia. Some clones in this sample may be carry-over from other donors' samples. The chain is built from TRBV5-1 and TRBJ2-6; weak D call: TRBD2 (5 bases). The sequencing here drew on peripheral blood mononuclear cells, taken before stem cell transplant. CDR3 sequence (DNA): TGCGCCAGCAGCTTGCCGGGATCCTCTGGGGCCAACGTCCTGACTTTC. This sequence encodes CASSLPGSSGANVLTF. The full variable domain, completed using reference TRBV5-1 and TRBJ2-6, is KAGVTQTPRYLIKTRGQQVTLSCSPISGHRSVSWYQQTPGQGLQFLFEYFSETQRNKGNFPGRFSGRQFSNSRSEMNVSTLELGDSALYLCASSLPGSSGANVLTFGAGSRLTVL.